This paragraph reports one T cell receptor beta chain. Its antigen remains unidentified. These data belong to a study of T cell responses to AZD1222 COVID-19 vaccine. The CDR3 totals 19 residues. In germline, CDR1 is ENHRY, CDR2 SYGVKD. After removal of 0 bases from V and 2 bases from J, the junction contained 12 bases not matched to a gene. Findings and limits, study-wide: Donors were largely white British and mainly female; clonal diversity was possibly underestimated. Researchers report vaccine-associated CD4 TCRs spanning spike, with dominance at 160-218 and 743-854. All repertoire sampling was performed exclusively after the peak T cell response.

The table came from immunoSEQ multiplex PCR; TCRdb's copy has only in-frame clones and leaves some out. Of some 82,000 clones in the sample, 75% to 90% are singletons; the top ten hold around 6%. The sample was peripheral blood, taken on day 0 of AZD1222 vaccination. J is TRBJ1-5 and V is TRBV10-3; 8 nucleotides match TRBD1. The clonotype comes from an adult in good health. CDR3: CAISESRGGQGAGNQPQHF. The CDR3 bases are TGTGCCATCAGTGAGTCAAGAGGAGGGCAGGGGGCTGGCAATCAGCCCCAGCATTTT.